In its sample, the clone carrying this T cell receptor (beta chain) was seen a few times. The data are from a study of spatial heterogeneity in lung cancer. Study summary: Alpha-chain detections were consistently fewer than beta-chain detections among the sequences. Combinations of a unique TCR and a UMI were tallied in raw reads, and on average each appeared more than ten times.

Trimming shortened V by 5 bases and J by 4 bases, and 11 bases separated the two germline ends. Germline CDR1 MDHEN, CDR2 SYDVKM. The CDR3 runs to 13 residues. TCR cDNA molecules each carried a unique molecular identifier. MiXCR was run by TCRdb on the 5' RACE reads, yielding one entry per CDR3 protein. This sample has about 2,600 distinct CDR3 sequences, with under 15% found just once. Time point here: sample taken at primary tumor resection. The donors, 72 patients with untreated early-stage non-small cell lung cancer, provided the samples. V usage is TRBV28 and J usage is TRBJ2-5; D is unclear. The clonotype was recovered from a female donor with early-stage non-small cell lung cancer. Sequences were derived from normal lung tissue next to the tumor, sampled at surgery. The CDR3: CASSLPALETQYF. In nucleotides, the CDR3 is TGTGCCAGCAGTCTCCCCGCCCTAGAGACCCAGTACTTC. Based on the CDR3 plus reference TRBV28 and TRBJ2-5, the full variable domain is DVKVTQSSRYLVKRTGEKVFLECVQDMDHENMFWYRQDPGLGLRLIYFSYDVKMKEKGDIPEGYSVSREKKERFSLILESASTNQTSMYLCASSLPALETQYFGPGTRLLVL.